The present T cell receptor beta chain was sequenced within a study of cytomegalovirus exposure and HLA in healthy donors. About the study: It was reported in a later analysis that the same platform had been used for the roughly 130 validation repertoires as for the 666 first-cohort repertoires.

Study results and caveats: Most TCR sequences were seen very rarely across donors, but some public TCRs occurred in many. The classifier, whose performance was assessed in both the original and validation cohorts, reportedly diagnosed cytomegalovirus status with high specificity and sensitivity.

Of note for this clone: Antigen specificity is unknown.

The V gene's germline CDR1 is SGDLS and CDR2 YYNGEE. CDR3 length: 13 residues. Deletions cut 1 base from V and 5 bases from J, with 6 bases between. Profiled with immunoSEQ multiplex PCR; TCRdb holds only in-frame clones, not every one. The sample contains some 98,000 clones, roughly 87% of which appear only once. The TCR was taken from a young man in good health and CMV-seropositive. J is TRBJ1-4 and V is TRBV9; D is unresolved. Sequenced: PBMCs. The CDR3 here is CASSVSENEKLFF. Written as DNA, the CDR3 is TGTGCCAGCAGCGTATCGGAGAATGAAAAACTGTTTTTT.